One and the same sample provided the 18 T cell receptor beta chains below, sequenced in a study of T-cell memory formation after mild COVID-19. TCRdb reanalysed the 5' RACE reads using MiXCR and keeps one entry per CDR3 protein. The data hold hundreds of thousands of distinct CDR3 sequences, with around 13% observed a single time. Sequenced sample: PBMCs or a T cell subset sorted from them (not recorded which). The receptors shown here come from a man in his late teens or twenties who had mild COVID-19 (a few samples of this study predate the infection). Cell type and time point are not known.

The rearrangement links TRBV10-3 to TRBJ1-1, with TRBD1 as a possible D gene (5 bases). V shed 2 bases and J shed 7 bases, with 11 bases lying between them. The V gene's germline CDR1 is ENHRY and CDR2 SYGVKD. The CDR3 totals 13 residues. This chain's CDR3 is CAISERRDGEAFF. The CDR3 coding sequence is TGTGCCATCAGTGAGCGCAGGGATGGTGAAGCTTTCTTT.

This clonotype was detected only a few times. V gene TRBV12-3 or TRBV12-4 combines with J gene TRBJ2-2, with D possibly being TRBD1 (6 bases). Trimming left V 3 bases short and J 2 bases short, with 19 bases between. This CDR3 spans 18 amino acids. CDR3 in DNA: TGTGCCAGCAGTTTTAGCAGGGGTACGTCGTCAAACACCGGGGAGCTGTTTTTT. Translating gives CASSFSRGTSSNTGELFF.

The V call is TRBV7-8, the J call TRBJ1-5, with D possibly being TRBD1 (5 bases). Between the trimmed V and J ends, which lost 5 bases and 4 bases, there was a span of 15 bases. Per germline, CDR1 SGHVS and CDR2 FQNEAQ. The CDR3 contains 15 residues. DNA for the CDR3: TGTGCCAGCAGCCCGTGGGACGGAACTAATCAGCCCCAGCATTTT. This encodes CASSPWDGTNQPQHF.

This clonotype has just a few counts. The chain recombines TRBV25-1 with TRBJ2-1; 9 bases are a match to TRBD2. This CDR3 is 14 amino acids long. Germline V CDR1 and CDR2: MGHDK, SYGVNS. Trimming at V came to 7 bases and at J to 9 bases, leaving 10 bases not matched to a gene. CDR3 sequence reads: CASNEAGGLSEQFF. CDR3 coding DNA: TGTGCCAGCAATGAGGCGGGGGGGCTGAGTGAGCAGTTCTTC.

This clonotype was counted many times. The chain has TRBV3-1 and TRBJ1-6; the D gene is possibly TRBD1 (5 bases). V was shortened by 4 bases and J by 7 bases, with 20 bases between the two germline ends. There are 17 residues in the CDR3. The germline gives CDR1 LGHDT, CDR2 YNNKEL (reference sequence). CDR3 nucleotides: TGTGCCAGCAGCCTTAGCCCCCCCCCGGGGCAAAATTCACCCCTCCACTTT. Its translation: CASSLSPPPGQNSPLHF.

This clonotype was counted a few times. The gene calls are TRBV7-2 and TRBJ2-1, with 7 nucleotides matching TRBD2. The CDR3 has 13 amino acids. Germline CDR1 is SGHTA and CDR2 is FQGNSA. Unmatched junction bases numbered 5, after V lost 6 bases and J lost 6 bases. DNA for the CDR3: TGTGCCAGCAGTCAGGGCGGGGGCAATGAGCAGTTCTTC. Its translation: CASSQGGGNEQFF.

This clonotype occurred a few times. This rearrangement joins TRBV28 to TRBJ1-5, with D unresolved. The CDR3 has 16 residues. Trimming removed 5 bases from V and 0 bases from J, with 14 bases in between. Germline lookup yields CDR1 MDHEN and CDR2 SYDVKM. The CDR3 bases are TGTGCCAGCAGTGATAGGGAACCCCATAGCAATCAGCCCCAGCATTTT. Translating gives CASSDREPHSNQPQHF.

This clonotype was detected once. This rearrangement joins TRBV6-5 to TRBJ1-5; the D gene is possibly TRBD1 (6 bases). The CDR3 consists of 13 residues. The germline V and J ends were trimmed by 5 bases and 6 bases, with 11 bases remaining between them. Per germline, CDR1 MNHEY and CDR2 SVGAGI. In DNA, the CDR3 is TGTGCCAGCAGTAGAGGGGGGGTTCAGCCCCAGCATTTT. Translation gives CASSRGGVQPQHF.

This chain connects TRBV5-1 to TRBJ2-5; D is ambiguous. The CDR3 spans 16 residues. Deletions cut 0 bases from V and 5 bases from J, with 17 bases between. Germline loops: CDR1 SGHRS, CDR2 YFSETQ. CDR3 sequence (DNA): TGCGCCAGCAGCTTGGCGGCGCGAGCCTCGTCGGAGACCCAGTACTTC. Translation gives CASSLAARASSETQYF.

This clonotype has just a few counts. The chain combines TRBV5-4 with TRBJ1-2; 8 nucleotides line up with TRBD1. This CDR3 has 15 amino acids. CDR1 is SGHNT, CDR2 YYREEE, per germline (reference sequence). With V trimmed by 0 bases and J by 4 bases, 5 bases remained unmatched. The DNA of the CDR3 is TGTGCCAGCAGCTTGGGCAGGGGGCAGGTCTATGGCTACACCTTC. Translated, it gives CASSLGRGQVYGYTF. The full variable domain, in which reference TRBV5-4 and TRBJ1-2 provide the parts outside the CDR3, is ETGVTQSPTHLIKTRGQQVTLRCSSQSGHNTVSWYQQALGQGPQFIFQYYREEENGRGNFPPRFSGLQFPNYSSELNVNALELDDSALYLCASSLGRGQVYGYTFGSGTRLTVV.

The chain carries TRBV20-1 and TRBJ1-2; D gene uncertain. Trimming left V 5 bases short and J 8 bases short, with 21 bases between. Germline V gene data show CDR1 as DFQATT and CDR2 as SNEGSKA (reference sequence). The CDR3 is made up of 14 amino acids. CDR3 DNA: TGCAGTGCTCCCGGACGTCCCAAAAAGTGGGGCTACACCTTC. Translating it yields CSAPGRPKKWGYTF.

V is TRBV7-3 and J is TRBJ2-5; 7 bases match TRBD1. There are 16 residues in the CDR3. CDR1 SGHTA and CDR2 FQGTGA come from the germline V gene. The V and J ends lost 6 bases and 1 base, in that order; junction bases with no gene match: 11. The CDR3 sequence: CASSPAGGLGQETQYF. As DNA, the CDR3 is TGTGCCAGCAGTCCTGCAGGGGGTTTAGGCCAAGAGACCCAGTACTTC.

This clonotype appeared many times. V is TRBV5-1 and J is TRBJ1-6; no clear D. The CDR3 runs to 13 residues. Germline CDR1 is SGHRS and CDR2 is YFSETQ. V was trimmed by 4 bases and J by 8 bases, leaving 10 bases between them. CDR3 region: CASSVKLDSPLHF. DNA of the CDR3: TGCGCCAGCAGCGTGAAGCTAGATTCACCCCTCCACTTT.

This clonotype appeared a few times. This chain uses TRBV12-5 with TRBJ2-7, with D unresolved. Trimming cost V 6 bases and J 2 bases, with 11 bases left between them. Germline CDR1 LGHNT, CDR2 FRNRAP. This CDR3 region has 13 residues. The CDR3 is CASGRSFPYEQYF. The CDR3 nucleotides read TGTGCTAGTGGCCGGTCCTTCCCCTACGAGCAGTACTTC.

The V call is TRBV6-2 or TRBV6-3, the J call TRBJ2-7, with D hard to call. This CDR3 comprises 12 residues. Germline V gene lookup returns CDR1 MNHEY and CDR2 SVGEGT. V dropped 8 bases and J dropped 0 bases, with 8 bases sitting between them. CDR3 nucleotides: TGTGCCAGCGGGATCAGCTCCTACGAGCAGTACTTC. This gives the protein CASGISSYEQYF.

The rearrangement joins TRBV24-1 to TRBJ2-3; TRBD2 agrees at 9 bases. Trimming took 4 bases from V and 7 from J; bases not matched to a gene: 11. Germline V gene sequence: CDR1 KGHDR, CDR2 SFDVKD. The CDR3 sequence is 16 residues long. CDR3: CATSERTSARAYTQYF. In DNA form, the CDR3 reads TGTGCCACCAGTGAGCGGACTAGCGCTCGGGCCTATACGCAGTATTTT.

The V call is TRBV7-3, the J call TRBJ2-3; 8 nucleotides align to TRBD2. The CDR3 runs 15 residues. Germline V gene sequence: CDR1 SGHTA, CDR2 FQGTGA. V shed 5 bases, J shed 2 bases, and the junction held 6 bases outside the gene matches. The CDR3 DNA follows: TGTGCCAGCAGCACCGAGCGGGGGAACACAGATACGCAGTATTTT. Translation: CASSTERGNTDTQYF.

This clonotype was counted a few times. This chain connects TRBV4-3 to TRBJ1-3, with D tentatively TRBD1 (5 bases). Germline V CDR1 and CDR2: LGHNA, YSLEER. V gave up 2 bases and J gave up 2 bases, with 13 bases separating them. There are 16 residues in the CDR3. In DNA, the CDR3 is TGCGCCAGCAGCCAATCAAGGGGCCAAGCTGGAAACACCATATATTTT. Translating it yields CASSQSRGQAGNTIYF.